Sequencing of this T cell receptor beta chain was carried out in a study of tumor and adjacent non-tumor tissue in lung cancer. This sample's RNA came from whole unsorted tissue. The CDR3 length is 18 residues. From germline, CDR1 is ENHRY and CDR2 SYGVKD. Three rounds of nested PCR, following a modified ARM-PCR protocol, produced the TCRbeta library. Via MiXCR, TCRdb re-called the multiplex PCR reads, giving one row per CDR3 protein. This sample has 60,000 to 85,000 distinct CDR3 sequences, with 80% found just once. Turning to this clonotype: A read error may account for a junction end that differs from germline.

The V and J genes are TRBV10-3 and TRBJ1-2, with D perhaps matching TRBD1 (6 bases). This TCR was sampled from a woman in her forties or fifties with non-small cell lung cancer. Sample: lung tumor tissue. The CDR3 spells CAFSESVQFGTSEYGYTF. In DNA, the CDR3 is TGTGCCTTCAGTGAGTCGGTACAGTTCGGGACAAGTGAATATGGCTACACCTTC.